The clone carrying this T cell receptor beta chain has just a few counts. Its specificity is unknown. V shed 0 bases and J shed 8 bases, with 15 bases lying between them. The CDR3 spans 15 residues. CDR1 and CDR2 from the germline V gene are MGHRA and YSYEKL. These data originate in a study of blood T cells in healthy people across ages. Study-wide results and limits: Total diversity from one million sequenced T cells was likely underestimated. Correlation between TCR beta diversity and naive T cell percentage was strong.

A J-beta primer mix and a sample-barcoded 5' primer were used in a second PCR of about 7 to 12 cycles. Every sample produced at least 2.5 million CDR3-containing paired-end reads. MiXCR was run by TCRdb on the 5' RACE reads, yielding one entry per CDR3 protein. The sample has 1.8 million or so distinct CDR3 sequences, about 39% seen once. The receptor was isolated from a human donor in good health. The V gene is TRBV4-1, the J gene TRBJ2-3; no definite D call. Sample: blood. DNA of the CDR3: TGCGCCAGCAGCCAAGATCTGCCCAGCGACCGTACGCAGTATTTT. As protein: CASSQDLPSDRTQYF.